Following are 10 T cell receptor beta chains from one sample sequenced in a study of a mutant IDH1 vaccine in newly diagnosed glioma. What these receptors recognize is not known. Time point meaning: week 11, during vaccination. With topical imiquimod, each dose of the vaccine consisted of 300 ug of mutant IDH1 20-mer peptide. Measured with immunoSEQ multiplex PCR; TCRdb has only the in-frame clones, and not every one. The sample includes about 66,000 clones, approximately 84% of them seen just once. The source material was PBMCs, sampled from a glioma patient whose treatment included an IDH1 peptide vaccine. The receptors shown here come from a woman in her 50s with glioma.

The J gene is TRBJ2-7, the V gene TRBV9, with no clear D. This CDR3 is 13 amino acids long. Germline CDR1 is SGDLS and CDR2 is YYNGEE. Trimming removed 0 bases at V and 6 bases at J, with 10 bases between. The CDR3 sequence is CASSVADSFEQYF. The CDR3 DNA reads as TGTGCCAGCAGCGTAGCTGATAGTTTCGAGCAGTACTTC.

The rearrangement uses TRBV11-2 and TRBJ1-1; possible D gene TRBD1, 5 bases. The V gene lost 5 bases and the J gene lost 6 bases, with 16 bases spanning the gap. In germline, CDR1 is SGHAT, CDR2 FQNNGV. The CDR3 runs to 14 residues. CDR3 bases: TGTGCCAGCAGCCGCAGGGACCTAGGCGCTGAAGCTTTCTTT. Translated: CASSRRDLGAEAFF.

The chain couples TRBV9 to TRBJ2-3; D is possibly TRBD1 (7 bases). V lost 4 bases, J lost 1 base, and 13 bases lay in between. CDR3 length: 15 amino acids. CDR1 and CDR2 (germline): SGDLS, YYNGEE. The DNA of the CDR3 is TGTGCCAGCAGCTCCCGCGGGACAGGCACAGATACGCAGTATTTT. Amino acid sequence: CASSSRGTGTDTQYF. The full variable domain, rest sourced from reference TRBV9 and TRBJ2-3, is DSGVTQTPKHLITATGQRVTLRCSPRSGDLSVYWYQQSLDQGLQFLIQYYNGEERAKGNILERFSAQQFPDLHSELNLSSLELGDSALYFCASSSRGTGTDTQYFGPGTRLTVL.

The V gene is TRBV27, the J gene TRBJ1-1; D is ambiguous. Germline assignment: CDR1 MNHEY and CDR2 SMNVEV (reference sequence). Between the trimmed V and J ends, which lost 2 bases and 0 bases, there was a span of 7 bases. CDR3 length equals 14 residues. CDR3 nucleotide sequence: TGTGCCAGCAGTTTAAAACATCTGAACACTGAAGCTTTCTTT. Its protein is CASSLKHLNTEAFF.

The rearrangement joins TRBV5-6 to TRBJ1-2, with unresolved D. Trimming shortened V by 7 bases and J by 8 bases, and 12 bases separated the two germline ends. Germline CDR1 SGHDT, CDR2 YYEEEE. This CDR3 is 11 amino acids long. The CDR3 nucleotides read TGTGCCAGCTATCTTCGAGGGGGCTACACCTTC. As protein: CASYLRGGYTF.

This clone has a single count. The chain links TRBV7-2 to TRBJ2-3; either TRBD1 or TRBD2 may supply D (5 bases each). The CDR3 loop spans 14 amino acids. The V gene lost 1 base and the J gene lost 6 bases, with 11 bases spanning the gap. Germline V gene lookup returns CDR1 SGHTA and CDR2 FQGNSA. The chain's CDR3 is CASSLGGSRDTQYF. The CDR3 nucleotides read TGTGCCAGCAGCTTAGGGGGGTCGAGGGATACGCAGTATTTT. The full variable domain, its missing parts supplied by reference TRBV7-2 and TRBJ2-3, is GAGVSQSPSNKVTEKGKDVELRCDPISGHTALYWYRQSLGQGLEFLIYFQGNSAPDKSGLPSDRFSAERTGGSVSTLTIQRTQQEDSAVYLCASSLGGSRDTQYFGPGTRLTVL.

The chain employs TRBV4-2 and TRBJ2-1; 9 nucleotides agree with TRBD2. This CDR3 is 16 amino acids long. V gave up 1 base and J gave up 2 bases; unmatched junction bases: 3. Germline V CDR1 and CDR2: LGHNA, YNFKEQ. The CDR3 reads CASSQGGGGPYNEQFF. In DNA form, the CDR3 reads TGTGCCAGCAGCCAAGGCGGGGGGGGGCCCTACAATGAGCAGTTCTTC.

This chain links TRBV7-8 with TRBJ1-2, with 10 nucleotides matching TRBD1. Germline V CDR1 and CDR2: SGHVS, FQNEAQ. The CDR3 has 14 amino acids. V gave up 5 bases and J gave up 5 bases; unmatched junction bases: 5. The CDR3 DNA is TGTGCCAGCAGCCGCCGGGACAGGGGTTATGGCTACACCTTC. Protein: CASSRRDRGYGYTF. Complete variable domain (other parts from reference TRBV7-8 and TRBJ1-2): GAGVSQSPRYKVAKRGQDVALRCDPISGHVSLFWYQQALGQGPEFLTYFQNEAQLDKSGLPSDRFFAERPEGSVSTLKIQRTQQEDSAVYLCASSRRDRGYGYTFGSGTRLTVV.

This CDR3 reads CASSHAGAILNYGYTF. The CDR3 DNA is TGCGCCAGCAGTCACGCAGGGGCCATTTTGAACTATGGCTACACCTTC. The J gene is TRBJ1-2, the V gene TRBV23-1; the D gene is possibly TRBD1 (6 bases). TRBV23-1 is an open reading frame, and its role is uncertain. V was clipped by 3 bases and J by 2 bases, with 16 bases between them. The CDR3 sequence is 16 residues long.

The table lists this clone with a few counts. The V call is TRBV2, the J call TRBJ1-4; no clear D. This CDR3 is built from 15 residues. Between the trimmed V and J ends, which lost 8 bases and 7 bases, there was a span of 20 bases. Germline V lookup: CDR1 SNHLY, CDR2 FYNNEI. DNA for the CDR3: TGTGCCAGCCGTAGGGTACCGGGGATTACTGAAAAACTGTTTTTT. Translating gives CASRRVPGITEKLFF.